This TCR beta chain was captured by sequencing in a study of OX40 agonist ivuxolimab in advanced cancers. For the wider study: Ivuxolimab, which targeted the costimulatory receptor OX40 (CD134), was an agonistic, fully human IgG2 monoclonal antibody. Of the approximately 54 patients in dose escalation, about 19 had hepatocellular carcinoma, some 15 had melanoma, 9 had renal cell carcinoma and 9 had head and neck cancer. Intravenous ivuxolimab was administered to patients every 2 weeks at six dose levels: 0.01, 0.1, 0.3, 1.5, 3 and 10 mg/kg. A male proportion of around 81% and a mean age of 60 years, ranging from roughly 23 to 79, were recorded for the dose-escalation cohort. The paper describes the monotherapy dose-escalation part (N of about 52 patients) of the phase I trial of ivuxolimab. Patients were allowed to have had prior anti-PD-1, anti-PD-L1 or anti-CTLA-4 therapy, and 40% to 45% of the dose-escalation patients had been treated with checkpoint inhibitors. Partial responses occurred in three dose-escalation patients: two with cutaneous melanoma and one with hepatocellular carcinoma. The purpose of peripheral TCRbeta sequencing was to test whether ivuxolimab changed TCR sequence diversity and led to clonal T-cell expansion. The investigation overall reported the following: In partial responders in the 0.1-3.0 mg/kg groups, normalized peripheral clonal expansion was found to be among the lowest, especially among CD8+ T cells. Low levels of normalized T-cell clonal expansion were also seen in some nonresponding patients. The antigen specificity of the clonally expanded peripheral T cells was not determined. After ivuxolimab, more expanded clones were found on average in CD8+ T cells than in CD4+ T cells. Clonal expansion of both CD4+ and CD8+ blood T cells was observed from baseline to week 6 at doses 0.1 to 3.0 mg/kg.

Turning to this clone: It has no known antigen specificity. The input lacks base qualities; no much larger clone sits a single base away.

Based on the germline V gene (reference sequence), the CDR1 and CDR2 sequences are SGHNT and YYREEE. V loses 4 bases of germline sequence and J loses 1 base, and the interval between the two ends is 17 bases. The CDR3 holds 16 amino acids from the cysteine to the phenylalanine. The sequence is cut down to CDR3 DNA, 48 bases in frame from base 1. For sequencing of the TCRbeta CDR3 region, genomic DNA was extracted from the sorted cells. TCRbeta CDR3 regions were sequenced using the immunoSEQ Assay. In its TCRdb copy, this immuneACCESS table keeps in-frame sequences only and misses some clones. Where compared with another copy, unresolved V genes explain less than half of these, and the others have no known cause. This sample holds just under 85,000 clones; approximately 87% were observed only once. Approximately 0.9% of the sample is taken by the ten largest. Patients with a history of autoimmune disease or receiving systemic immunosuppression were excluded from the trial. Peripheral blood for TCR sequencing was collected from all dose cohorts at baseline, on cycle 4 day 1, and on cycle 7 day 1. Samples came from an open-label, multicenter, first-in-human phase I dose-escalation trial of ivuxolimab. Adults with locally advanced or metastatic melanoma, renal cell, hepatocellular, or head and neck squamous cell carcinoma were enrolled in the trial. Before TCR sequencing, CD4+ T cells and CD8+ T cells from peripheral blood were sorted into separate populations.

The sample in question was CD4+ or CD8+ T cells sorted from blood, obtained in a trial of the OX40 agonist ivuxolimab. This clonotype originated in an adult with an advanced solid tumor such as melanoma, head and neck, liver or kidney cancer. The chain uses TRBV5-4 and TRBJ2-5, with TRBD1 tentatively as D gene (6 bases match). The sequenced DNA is TGTGCCAGCAGCCCCATGAGGGGGTCCGTCCAAGAGACCCAGTACTTC. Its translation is CASSPMRGSVQETQYF.